Following are 15 T cell receptor beta chains from one sample sequenced in a study of CXCR3-negative and CXCR3-positive naive CD8 T cells. UMI labels and 5' RACE were used to prepare the TRB cDNA libraries. After re-calling the 5' RACE reads, TCRdb lists one entry per CDR3 protein, DNA absent. This listing includes under 50,000 distinct CDR3 sequences. The sequenced sample consisted of naive CXCR3- CD8+ T cells from blood. This sample's subset: CD45RO-CCR7+CD27+CD95- naive CD8+ T cells lacking CXCR3 (TNR3-). The receptor source for this set is a human donor in good health. Some clones in this sample may be carry-over from other donors' samples.

The chain links TRBV20-1 to TRBJ2-1; TCRdb calls TRBD2, which cannot be checked without DNA. This CDR3 spans 14 amino acids. Germline CDR1 reads DFQATT; CDR2 reads SNEGSKA (reference sequence). This CDR3 reads CSAVTSGKGNEQFF.

The chain uses TRBV5-1 and TRBJ1-1; the D call from TCRdb, TRBD1, cannot be confirmed without DNA. Germline CDR1 is SGHRS and CDR2 is YFSETQ. The CDR3 contains 15 residues. The CDR3 here is CASSWTGPGDTEAFF.

This sequence joins TRBV4-2 and TRBJ2-3; with no DNA, the TCRdb D assignment of TRBD2 cannot be verified. In germline, CDR1 is LGHNA, CDR2 YNFKEQ. CDR3 length: 15 amino acids. CDR3 sequence reads: CASSQERGGPDTQYF.

The rearrangement uses TRBV29-1 and TRBJ2-7; TCRdb outputs TRBD1, but without DNA this stays unchecked. This CDR3 is 14 amino acids long. CDR1 and CDR2 (germline): SQVTM, ANQGSEA. CDR3: CSVISPLGSYEQYF.

This chain connects TRBV7-8 to TRBJ2-1. The CDR3 is made up of 15 amino acids. In germline, CDR1 is SGHVS, CDR2 FQNEAQ. CDR3 sequence reads: CASSLALSSYNEQFF. Looking up the rest from reference TRBV7-8 and TRBJ2-1 gives the full variable domain: GAGVSQSPRYKVAKRGQDVALRCDPISGHVSLFWYQQALGQGPEFLTYFQNEAQLDKSGLPSDRFFAERPEGSVSTLKIQRTQQEDSAVYLCASSLALSSYNEQFFGPGTRLTVL.

This chain joins TRBV7-8 and TRBJ2-5. In germline, CDR1 is SGHVS, CDR2 FQNEAQ. The CDR3 spans 13 residues. This CDR3 reads CASTLYGQETQYF.

The chain carries TRBV29-1 and TRBJ2-1. CDR3 size: 12 residues. Germline loops: CDR1 SQVTM, CDR2 ANQGSEA. The chain's CDR3 is CSVQDGPNEQFF.

The genes are TRBV11-2 and TRBJ2-5; absent DNA, TCRdb's TRBD1 call cannot be checked. The V gene's germline CDR1 is SGHAT and CDR2 FQNNGV. This CDR3 spans 15 amino acids. CDR3 amino acids: CASSLRFGAQETQYF.

The chain joins TRBV6-2 or TRBV6-3 to TRBJ2-7. This CDR3 spans 12 amino acids. Germline V gives CDR1 MNHEY, CDR2 SVGEGT. The CDR3 loop is CASSSTVYEQYF.

The chain uses TRBV29-1 and TRBJ2-2; there is no DNA to check the TCRdb D call of TRBD2. This CDR3 has 19 residues. The V gene's germline CDR1 is SQVTM and CDR2 ANQGSEA. CDR3 protein: CSVETLPSTSGSFTGELFF.

The rearrangement joins TRBV7-9 to TRBJ2-1; TCRdb lists TRBD1, though no DNA is available to test this call. This CDR3 has 14 amino acids. In germline, CDR1 is SEHNR, CDR2 FQNEAQ (reference sequence). The CDR3 here is CASTRGSAYNEQFF. Variable domain in full (rest from reference TRBV7-9 and TRBJ2-1): DTGVSQNPRHKITKRGQNVTFRCDPISEHNRLYWYRQTLGQGPEFLTYFQNEAQLEKSRLLSDRFSAERPKGSFSTLEIQRTEQGDSAMYLCASTRGSAYNEQFFGPGTRLTVL.

The V and J genes are TRBV7-2 and TRBJ2-3. Germline CDR1 reads SGHTA; CDR2 reads FQGNSA. The CDR3 is 11 residues long. CDR3 region: CASSLTDTQYF.

The CDR3: CASSTCKSPGQGTDTQYF. The chain employs TRBV21-1 and TRBJ2-3; no DNA is available, so the TRBD1 call from TCRdb remains unchecked. TRBV21-1 is tagged as a pseudogene. The CDR3 runs to 18 residues.

This sequence joins TRBV29-1 and TRBJ2-2. The CDR3 covers 13 residues. Germline loops: CDR1 SQVTM, CDR2 ANQGSEA. Here the CDR3 reads CSVAAEWTGELFF.

This chain joins TRBV7-9 and TRBJ2-3; TCRdb indicates TRBD2, and absent DNA this call remains unverified. This CDR3 region has 13 residues. Germline-derived CDR1 and CDR2 are SEHNR and FQNEAQ (reference sequence). This chain's CDR3 is CASSGRAPDTQYF.